This T cell receptor (beta chain) was recovered during a study of Graves' ophthalmopathy and Graves' hyperthyroidism. Study overall: Peripheral blood was collected at initial diagnosis, before any treatment.

This clonotype occurred many times. Researchers took RNA transcripts and amplified TCR beta CDR3 regions from them. The first-round RT-PCR employed HTBI primers together with the Qiagen OneStep RT-PCR kit. A multiplex PCR was then performed as the second round. TCRdb reprocessed the multiplex PCR reads via MiXCR and lists one record per CDR3 protein. The data show approximately 380,000 distinct CDR3 sequences, 21% seen once. Excluded: other autoimmune disease, uncontrolled infection, pregnancy or lactation. This clonotype was obtained from a woman between 18 and 30 years old with stable Graves' hyperthyroidism. The sequencing input was peripheral blood.

CDR3 residues: CASRPGLVTGELFF. The CDR3 DNA is TGTGCCAGCAGGCCGGGACTCGTTACCGGGGAGCTGTTTTTT. This chain connects TRBV6-1 to TRBJ2-2, with D perhaps TRBD2 (6 bases). Germline V lookup: CDR1 MNHNS, CDR2 SASEGT. Trimming took 6 bases from V and 5 from J, leaving 13 bases between them. The CDR3 has 14 residues.